The clone carrying this T cell receptor (beta chain) occurred a few times. Its matching antigen is unknown. Carrying unique molecular identifiers, the cDNA also gained a universal primer site through template switching. TCRdb processed the 5' RACE reads anew with MiXCR; each CDR3 protein has one entry. Found here are about 530,000 distinct CDR3 sequences, about 20% of them singletons; the top ten hold approximately 0.52%. Trimming shortened V by 5 bases and J by 3 bases, and 8 bases separated the two germline ends. This CDR3 spans 12 amino acids. Germline-derived CDR1 and CDR2 are DFQATT and SNEGSKA (reference sequence). The record originates from a study of identical twins. Notes on the study in general: Conclusions leaned on cross-sectional statistical analysis and did not track the same donors over time. Insertions ran lower in abundant cord blood beta clonotypes, though not in memory repertoires.

There were only healthy Caucasians among the donors. These data also formed part of another study, on yellow fever vaccine responses in identical twins.

This sequence joins TRBV20-1 and TRBJ1-5, with D hard to call. The source of this sequence is a woman younger than 35 in good health. Sequenced material: CD4+ T cells sorted from blood. CDR3 region: CSAGRFNQPQHF. In DNA form, the CDR3 reads TGCAGTGCTGGGAGGTTCAATCAGCCCCAGCATTTT.